What follows are 15 T cell receptor beta chains derived from one specimen sequenced in a study of blood T cell repertoires in COVID-19. The method was immunoSEQ multiplex PCR; TCRdb's version includes in-frame clones alone and lacks a portion of them. The data hold fewer than 50,000 clones, with about 85% observed a single time. Specimen: peripheral blood. These receptors all come from a woman aged 80 or older with acute or convalescent COVID-19.

This clone has only a few counts. This sequence joins TRBV6-5 and TRBJ1-2, with a tentative D call TRBD1 (6 bases). Deletions cut 4 bases from V and 7 bases from J, with 16 bases between. The CDR3 length is 14 residues. The V gene's germline CDR1 is MNHEY and CDR2 SVGAGI. The DNA of the CDR3 is TGTGCCAGCAGTTCCTTAGACAGGTCTGGTGGCTACACCTTC. Its protein product is CASSSLDRSGGYTF.

The gene calls are TRBV2 and TRBJ1-4; tentative D call: TRBD1 (5 bases). Germline lookup yields CDR1 SNHLY and CDR2 FYNNEI. The CDR3 contains 13 residues. Trimming stripped 3 bases from V and 8 bases from J, with 10 bases between. The CDR3 DNA sequence: TGTGCCAGCAGTGAGGGGCTCGGGGAAAAACTGTTTTTT. Residues: CASSEGLGEKLFF.

This clone appeared a single time. CDR3 DNA sequence: TGTGCCAGTAGTATAGCCGTATCAGGGGGCGAACTAGCCAAAAACATTCAGTACTTC. Translating gives CASSIAVSGGELAKNIQYF. The chain recombines TRBV19 with TRBJ2-4; 8 bases are a match to TRBD1. The CDR3 consists of 19 residues. The V gene's germline CDR1 is LNHDA and CDR2 SQIVND (reference sequence). After removal of 1 base from V and 0 bases from J, the junction contained 11 bases not matched to a gene.

The chain uses TRBV28 and TRBJ2-1, with D possibly TRBD2 on 5 matching bases. The germline V and J ends were trimmed by 5 bases and 3 bases, with 17 bases remaining between them. In germline, CDR1 is MDHEN, CDR2 SYDVKM. The CDR3 has 16 residues. The chain's CDR3 is CASSTYMERNYNEQFF. DNA for the CDR3: TGTGCCAGCAGTACTTACATGGAGCGGAACTACAATGAGCAGTTCTTC. Filled out from reference TRBV28 and TRBJ2-1, the complete variable domain reads DVKVTQSSRYLVKRTGEKVFLECVQDMDHENMFWYRQDPGLGLRLIYFSYDVKMKEKGDIPEGYSVSREKKERFSLILESASTNQTSMYLCASSTYMERNYNEQFFGPGTRLTVL.

This chain uses TRBV7-9 with TRBJ2-3; 10 bases are shared with TRBD2. With V trimmed by 1 base and J by 3 bases, 7 bases remained unmatched. This CDR3 spans 17 amino acids. The germline V gene encodes CDR1 SEHNR and CDR2 FQNEAQ (reference sequence). CDR3: CASSLGSLAGATDTQYF. DNA of the CDR3: TGTGCCAGCAGCTTAGGTAGCCTAGCGGGAGCGACAGATACGCAGTATTTT.

In the case of this clone: Distinct nucleotide sequences in the sample also encode this CDR3. V and J are TRBV2 and TRBJ2-7, with 8 bases lining up with TRBD2. Germline V gene sequence: CDR1 SNHLY, CDR2 FYNNEI. This CDR3 has 16 residues. Trimming at V came to 11 bases and at J to 0 bases, leaving 15 bases not matched to a gene. CDR3 in amino acids: CARRGGDRGGSYEQYF. The CDR3 coding sequence is TGTGCCCGCCGGGGGGGGGACCGGGGGGGCTCCTACGAGCAGTACTTC.

V usage is TRBV2 and J usage is TRBJ1-1, with D unclear. Germline assignment: CDR1 SNHLY and CDR2 FYNNEI. Trimming removed 9 bases from V and 1 base from J, with 18 bases in between. This CDR3 has 15 amino acids. The CDR3 here is CASGPEGAENTEAFF. The CDR3 coding sequence is TGTGCCAGTGGGCCTGAGGGAGCAGAGAACACTGAAGCTTTCTTT.

V is TRBV27 and J is TRBJ2-7, with 7 bases that match TRBD2. This CDR3 spans 13 amino acids. With V trimmed by 5 bases and J by 7 bases, 8 bases remained unmatched. Germline V gene lookup returns CDR1 MNHEY and CDR2 SMNVEV (reference sequence). CDR3 DNA: TGTGCCAGCAGTACTAGCGCTCGGGGGGAGCAGTACTTC. Amino acids: CASSTSARGEQYF.

The rearrangement uses TRBV11-3 and TRBJ2-1; perhaps TRBD2 as D (5 bases). This CDR3 is built from 15 residues. The V gene lost 5 bases and the J gene lost 0 bases, with 11 bases spanning the gap. CDR1 SGHNT and CDR2 YENEEA come from the germline V gene. In DNA form, the CDR3 reads TGTGCCAGCAGCGCGGGCCGTAGCTCCTACAATGAGCAGTTCTTC. This translates into CASSAGRSSYNEQFF.

The chain combines TRBV29-1 with TRBJ1-1; 9 bases align to TRBD1. This CDR3 is built from 13 residues. The germline V gene encodes CDR1 SQVTM and CDR2 ANQGSEA. V shed 7 bases and J 2 bases; nucleotides not matched to a gene: 5. As DNA, the CDR3 is TGCAGCGGCGGGGACAGGGCAAACACTGAAGCTTTCTTT. The encoded protein is CSGGDRANTEAFF.

This chain connects TRBV10-1 to TRBJ2-3; 8 bases map to TRBD2. The V and J ends lost 0 bases and 2 bases, in that order; junction bases with no gene match: 1. The CDR3 is 15 amino acids. Looked up from germline, CDR1 is WNHNN and CDR2 is SYGVQD (reference sequence). The CDR3 DNA reads TGCGCCAGCAGTGAGTCTAGCGGGGACACAGATACGCAGTATTTT. This sequence encodes CASSESSGDTDTQYF.

The CDR3 is CASSLRTGGSETQYF. CDR3 DNA: TGTGCCAGCAGCCTTCGGACAGGGGGCTCTGAGACCCAGTACTTC. The chain uses TRBV3-1 (or the pseudogene TRBV3-2) and TRBJ2-5, with 11 bases identical to TRBD1. This CDR3 contains 15 residues. CDR1 is LGHDT, CDR2 YNNKEL, per germline (reference sequence). The trim removed 4 bases at V and 5 bases at J, leaving 6 bases unmatched.

This chain uses TRBV19 with TRBJ2-7; D is possibly TRBD1 (5 bases). CDR1 and CDR2 from the germline V gene are LNHDA and SQIVND (reference sequence). The length of the CDR3 is 11 residues. V lost 9 bases and J lost 7, with 13 bases in between. The CDR3, as DNA: TGTGCCAGAGAACCGAAGGGGGAGCAGTACTTC. It codes for CAREPKGEQYF.

The chain uses TRBV10-3 and TRBJ2-2; a possible D gene is TRBD2 (6 bases). Germline V gives CDR1 ENHRY, CDR2 SYGVKD. Trimming took 10 bases from V and 0 from J, leaving 9 bases between them. The CDR3 runs 13 residues. The CDR3 sequence: CANRGTNTGELFF. CDR3 DNA sequence: TGTGCCAACCGGGGGACGAACACCGGGGAGCTGTTTTTT.

The chain is built from TRBV4-1 and TRBJ2-1; TRBD1 matches at 10 bases. Trimming removed 4 bases from V and 6 bases from J; junction bases left unmatched: 9. The length of the CDR3 is 16 residues. Looked up from germline, CDR1 is MGHRA and CDR2 is YSYEKL. CDR3 nucleotides: TGCGCCAGCAGCCCAGCCTCCCGGACAGGGGGCAATGAGCAGTTCTTC. Its translation: CASSPASRTGGNEQFF.